These T cell receptor beta chains were read from a single sample in a study of blood T cell repertoires in COVID-19. Some clones are missing from TCRdb's copy, which holds only in-frame ones; the method was immunoSEQ multiplex PCR. Of over 200,000 clones detected, over 65% appear once; the ten largest clones hold 2% to 3%. Source material: peripheral blood. The receptors were sampled from a woman in her 70s with active or convalescent COVID-19. Both conserved end residues are part of each CDR3. A D gene is named only where the DNA matches it firmly. Size tells how often a clone was seen (once, few, many) or the class of an expanded clone, and some rows leave it out.

TRBJ2-1 | NA | TRBV18 | 16 | NA | CASSPEWGRDGDEQFF | TGTGCCAGCTCACCGGAGTGGGGCAGGGATGGCGATGAGCAGTTCTTC
TRBJ2-5 | TRBD1 | TRBV2 | 15 | NA | CASSEGLRGRETQYF | TGTGCCAGCAGTGAAGGTCTGAGGGGGCGTGAGACCCAGTACTTC
TRBJ2-2 | TRBD1 | TRBV27 | 14 | NA | CASSTDRGAGELFF | TGTGCCAGCAGTACTGACAGGGGAGCCGGGGAGCTGTTTTTT
TRBJ1-5 | NA | TRBV11-2 | 11 | NA | CASSFKQPQHF | TGTGCCAGCAGCTTTAAACAGCCCCAGCATTTT
TRBJ2-7 | TRBD1 | TRBV3-1/TRBV3-2 | 14 | few | CASSQGTGIYEQYF | TGTGCCAGCAGCCAAGGGACAGGGATATACGAGCAGTACTTC
TRBJ2-1 | NA | TRBV28 | 12 | NA | CASSLGRNEQFF | TGTGCCAGCAGTTTAGGGCGAAATGAGCAGTTCTTC
TRBJ1-1 | TRBD1 | TRBV5-6 | 14 | NA | CASSWGTGSTEAFF | TGTGCCAGCAGCTGGGGGACAGGGAGCACTGAAGCTTTCTTT
TRBJ2-2 | NA | TRBV5-1 | 17 | few | CASSLADGGANTGELFF | TGCGCCAGCAGCTTGGCCGACGGGGGAGCGAACACCGGGGAGCTGTTTTTT
TRBJ1-1 | NA | TRBV7-9 | 14 | NA | CASTVTTGSTEAFF | TGTGCCAGCACCGTAACAACAGGGTCCACTGAAGCTTTCTTT
TRBJ2-1 | NA | TRBV3-1/TRBV3-2 | 14 | NA | CASSQDQRRDEQFF | TGTGCCAGCAGCCAAGATCAACGTCGGGATGAGCAGTTCTTC
TRBJ1-1 | NA | TRBV7-2 | 13 | NA | CASSSSMGLEAFF | TGTGCCAGCAGCTCGAGCATGGGCCTTGAAGCTTTCTTT
TRBJ1-1 | NA | TRBV3-1/TRBV3-2 | 14 | few | CASSQARENTEAFF | TGTGCCAGCAGCCAAGCCCGGGAGAACACTGAAGCTTTCTTT
TRBJ2-1 | NA | TRBV6-1 | 16 | NA | CASSAWDSSSYNEQFF | TGTGCCAGCAGTGCCTGGGACTCGAGCTCCTACAATGAGCAGTTCTTC
TRBJ2-3 | NA | TRBV7-9 | 15 | NA | CASSLAGTSTDTQYF | TGTGCCAGCAGCTTGGCCGGGACTAGCACAGATACGCAGTATTTT
TRBJ1-2 | NA | TRBV7-2 | 15 | few | CASSPQRDKNYGYTF | TGTGCCAGCAGCCCTCAACGGGACAAAAACTATGGCTACACCTTC
TRBJ1-5 | TRBD1 | TRBV4-1 | 16 | NA | CASSQDSGQGGQPQHF | TGCGCCAGCAGCCAAGATTCGGGACAGGGGGGTCAGCCCCAGCATTTT
TRBJ2-7 | NA | TRBV4-2 | 15 | NA | CASSQGDFRRDEQYF | TGTGCCAGCAGCCAAGGGGACTTTCGAAGGGACGAGCAGTACTTC
TRBJ2-7 | TRBD2 | TRBV7-2 | 16 | NA | CASSRGLAGAPYEQYF | TGTGCCAGCAGCAGAGGACTAGCGGGGGCCCCCTACGAGCAGTACTTC
TRBJ1-2 | NA | TRBV4-1 | 14 | NA | CASSQEVAGRGYTF | TGCGCCAGCAGCCAAGAAGTCGCAGGGAGGGGCTACACCTTC
TRBJ2-7 | TRBD1 | TRBV6-6 | 16 | NA | CASSTDLGTGNHEQYF | TGTGCCAGCAGTACAGACCTCGGGACAGGGAATCACGAGCAGTACTTC
TRBJ2-1 | NA | TRBV6-1 | 17 | NA | CASSEGYPGLGDNEQFF | TGTGCCAGCAGTGAAGGGTATCCGGGCCTAGGGGACAATGAGCAGTTCTTC
TRBJ2-6 | TRBD1 | TRBV5-8 | 16 | NA | CASSWGQGAGANVLTF | TGTGCCAGCAGCTGGGGACAGGGGGCTGGGGCCAACGTCCTGACTTTC
TRBJ1-3 | NA | TRBV28 | 13 | NA | CATEEGSGNTIYF | TGTGCTACAGAGGAGGGGTCTGGAAACACCATATATTTT
TRBJ1-2 | TRBD1 | TRBV27 | 14 | few | CASSRDRGLYGYTF | TGTGCCAGCAGTCGAGACAGGGGCCTCTATGGCTACACCTTC
TRBJ2-1 | TRBD1 | TRBV5-1 | 16 | once | CASSSSQGARYNEQFF | TGCGCCAGCAGCTCCTCACAGGGGGCGAGGTACAATGAGCAGTTCTTC
TRBJ1-4 | NA | TRBV28 | 16 | NA | CASSLARVPTNEKLFF | TGTGCCAGCAGTTTGGCACGGGTACCAACTAATGAAAAACTGTTTTTT
TRBJ1-5 | NA | TRBV28 | 15 | NA | CASTKPGGVGRPQHF | TGTGCCAGCACCAAGCCTGGAGGGGTTGGGCGGCCCCAGCATTTT
TRBJ1-2 | NA | TRBV6-2/TRBV6-3 | 14 | NA | CASSGGGVGYGYTF | TGTGCCAGCAGCGGTGGAGGGGTTGGCTATGGCTACACCTTC
TRBJ2-5 | TRBD1 | TRBV28 | 17 | NA | CASSPTRDRGFWETQYF | TGTGCCAGCAGCCCCACCCGGGACAGGGGATTTTGGGAGACCCAGTACTTC
TRBJ1-1 | TRBD1 | TRBV7-3 | 14 | NA | CASSSGTGNTEAFF | TGTGCCAGCAGCTCAGGGACAGGCAACACTGAAGCTTTCTTT
TRBJ2-2 | TRBD1 | TRBV5-1 | 15 | NA | CASSSQGQGSGELFF | TGCGCCAGCAGCTCCCAGGGACAGGGCTCCGGGGAGCTGTTTTTT
TRBJ1-2 | NA | TRBV7-2 | 14 | NA | CASSFTVGGEGYTF | TGTGCCAGCAGCTTCACGGTGGGCGGGGAGGGCTACACCTTC
TRBJ2-1 | TRBD2 | TRBV2 | 14 | NA | CASSGTSGYNEQFF | TGTGCCAGCAGTGGGACTAGCGGATACAATGAGCAGTTCTTC
TRBJ1-1 | TRBD1 | TRBV3-1/TRBV3-2 | 14 | NA | CASSQSGGNTEAFF | TGTGCCAGCAGCCAGTCAGGGGGGAACACTGAAGCTTTCTTT
TRBJ1-5 | NA | TRBV23-1 | 13 | NA | CASSHPFNQPQHF | TGCGCCAGCAGTCACCCCTTCAATCAGCCCCAGCATTTT
TRBJ1-2 | NA | TRBV6-5 | 14 | NA | CASSFREDFYGYTF | TGTGCCAGCAGTTTCCGGGAGGACTTCTATGGCTACACCTTC
TRBJ1-5 | TRBD1 | TRBV6-5 | 13 | NA | CASRGQGALDQHF | TGTGCCAGCAGGGGACAGGGGGCGCTTGACCAGCATTTT
TRBJ1-1 | TRBD1 | TRBV7-9 | 14 | few | CASSLNRGSTEAFF | TGTGCCAGCAGCTTGAACAGGGGTTCCACTGAAGCTTTCTTT
TRBJ1-1 | NA | TRBV7-3 | 14 | NA | CASSLTGPGDEAFF | TGTGCCAGCAGCTTAACGGGCCCGGGAGATGAAGCTTTCTTT
TRBJ2-1 | NA | TRBV28 | 17 | NA | CASSSLHGTTIYNEQFF | TGTGCCAGCAGCTCCTTACACGGGACAACTATCTACAATGAGCAGTTCTTC
TRBJ2-1 | NA | TRBV24-1 | 13 | NA | CATSEDSTNEQFF | TGTGCCACCAGTGAGGACAGTACCAATGAGCAGTTCTTC
TRBJ2-1 | TRBD2 | TRBV3-1/TRBV3-2 | 15 | NA | CASSQEGAGGNEQFF | TGTGCCAGCAGCCAAGAAGGAGCGGGAGGCAATGAGCAGTTCTTC
TRBJ2-1 | NA | TRBV24-1 | 15 | NA | CATSDSGTFYNEQFF | TGTGCCACCAGTGATTCCGGGACTTTTTACAATGAGCAGTTCTTC
TRBJ1-1 | NA | TRBV29-1 | 10 | NA | CSVVHVRAFF | TGCAGCGTGGTCCACGTTAGAGCTTTCTTT
TRBJ1-2 | NA | TRBV28 | 13 | NA | CASRTANPYGYTF | TGTGCCAGCAGGACTGCCAACCCCTATGGCTACACCTTC
TRBJ1-2 | NA | TRBV28 | 14 | NA | CASSLDTAAYGYTF | TGTGCCAGCAGTTTGGATACGGCGGCTTATGGCTACACCTTC
TRBJ1-1 | NA | TRBV11-2 | 15 | NA | CASSLDPGGRTEAFF | TGTGCCAGCAGCTTAGATCCGGGAGGGAGAACTGAAGCTTTCTTT
TRBJ2-1 | TRBD2 | TRBV29-1 | 14 | NA | CSAKLAGGPGEQFF | TGCAGCGCCAAACTAGCGGGAGGGCCTGGTGAGCAGTTCTTC
TRBJ2-3 | NA | TRBV18 | 12 | NA | CASSPAGDTQYF | TGTGCCAGCTCACCTGCGGGGGATACGCAGTATTTT
TRBJ1-2 | NA | TRBV5-1 | 14 | NA | CASSPMGLDYGYTF | TGCGCCAGCAGCCCAATGGGACTGGACTATGGCTACACCTTC
TRBJ1-6 | NA | TRBV5-1 | 13 | NA | CASSQGIDSPLHF | TGCGCCAGCAGCCAGGGAATCGATTCACCCCTCCACTTT
TRBJ1-5 | NA | TRBV2 | 15 | NA | CASRAGWGGDQPQHF | TGTGCCAGCCGTGCCGGGTGGGGCGGGGATCAGCCCCAGCATTTT
TRBJ2-4 | NA | TRBV18 | 14 | NA | CASSQTEKDTNQYF | TGTGCCAGCTCACAGACAGAGAAAGACACTAATCAGTACTTC
TRBJ2-5 | NA | TRBV7-3 | 13 | few | CASSLTFQETQYF | TGTGCCAGCAGCCTTACTTTTCAAGAGACCCAGTACTTC
TRBJ1-2 | NA | TRBV28 | 12 | NA | CASRTPNYGYTF | TGTGCCAGCAGGACACCTAACTATGGCTACACCTTC
TRBJ1-2 | NA | TRBV9 | 15 | NA | CASSVELSPVNGYTF | TGTGCCAGCAGCGTAGAGTTGTCCCCGGTGAATGGCTACACCTTC
TRBJ1-5 | TRBD1 | TRBV19 | 14 | NA | CASSEGQGLQPQHF | TGTGCCAGTAGTGAAGGACAGGGACTTCAGCCCCAGCATTTT